This TCR beta chain was captured in a study of T cells expressing NK-cell markers. Study-wide context: Most of the eight sequenced donors tested HCMV-seropositive; one tested seronegative. Study findings and constraints: Leadership of the CD3+CD56-NKG2C+ fraction also belonged to these clonotypes in four donors.

Germline loops: CDR1 DFQATT, CDR2 SNEGSKA (reference sequence). The CDR3 spans 16 residues. TCRdb derives one entry per CDR3 protein from the 5' RACE reads, leaving out DNA. The sample table includes 550,000 to 600,000 distinct CDR3 sequences. With regard to this clonotype: What it recognizes is unknown.

Material for sequencing was blood T cells: a sorted CD56 or NKG2C T cell subset, CD4+ or CD8+ T cells, or bulk PBMC T cells (not recorded which). This TCR derives from a man between 18 and 35 years old in good health. The chain links TRBV20-1 to TRBJ2-1; TCRdb returns TRBD1, unconfirmable since there is no DNA. CDR3 loop: CSANPDRGGSYNEQFF.